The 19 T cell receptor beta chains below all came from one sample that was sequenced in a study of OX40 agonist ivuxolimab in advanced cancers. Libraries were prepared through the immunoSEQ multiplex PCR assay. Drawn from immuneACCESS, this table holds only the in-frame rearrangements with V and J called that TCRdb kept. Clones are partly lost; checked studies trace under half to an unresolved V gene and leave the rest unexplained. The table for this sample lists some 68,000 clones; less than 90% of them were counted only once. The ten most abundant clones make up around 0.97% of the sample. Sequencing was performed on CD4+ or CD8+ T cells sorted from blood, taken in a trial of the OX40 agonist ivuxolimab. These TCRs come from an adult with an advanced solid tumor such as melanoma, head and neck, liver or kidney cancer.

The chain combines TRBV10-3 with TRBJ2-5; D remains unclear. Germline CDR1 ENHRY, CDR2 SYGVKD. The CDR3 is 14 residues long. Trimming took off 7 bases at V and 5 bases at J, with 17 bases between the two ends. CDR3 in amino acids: CAIKSGLDAETQYF. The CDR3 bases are TGTGCCATCAAAAGTGGGCTAGATGCGGAGACCCAGTACTTC.

CDR3 region: CASSLDSQVSYEQYF. The CDR3 region has the DNA TGTGCCAGTAGTCTGGACAGCCAAGTGTCCTACGAGCAGTACTTC. V and J are TRBV19 and TRBJ2-7; D possibly corresponds to TRBD1 (6 bases). CDR1 is LNHDA and CDR2 is SQIVND in the germline V gene (reference sequence). Trimming took 5 bases from V and 1 from J, leaving 15 bases between them. The CDR3 loop spans 15 amino acids.

The CDR3 protein is CASSDTRDNEQFF. The CDR3 bases are TGTGCCAGCAGCGACACACGGGACAATGAGCAGTTCTTC. The chain links TRBV21-1 to TRBJ2-1. TRBV21-1 is designated a pseudogene. This CDR3 is 13 amino acids long.

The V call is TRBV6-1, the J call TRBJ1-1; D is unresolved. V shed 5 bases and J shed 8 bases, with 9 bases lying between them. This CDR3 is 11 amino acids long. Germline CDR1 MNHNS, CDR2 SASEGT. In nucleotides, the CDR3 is TGTGCCAGCAGTTACATCGGGGAAGCTTTCTTT. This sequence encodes CASSYIGEAFF.

The CDR3 DNA sequence: TGTGCCAGCAGCTTAGTGGGGGCAACAGATACGCAGTATTTT. It codes for CASSLVGATDTQYF. The gene calls are TRBV11-2 and TRBJ2-3, with D possibly matching TRBD1 (6 bases). V was cut by 1 base and J by 3 bases, with 8 bases left in between. The CDR3 length is 14 residues. Germline lookup yields CDR1 SGHAT and CDR2 FQNNGV.

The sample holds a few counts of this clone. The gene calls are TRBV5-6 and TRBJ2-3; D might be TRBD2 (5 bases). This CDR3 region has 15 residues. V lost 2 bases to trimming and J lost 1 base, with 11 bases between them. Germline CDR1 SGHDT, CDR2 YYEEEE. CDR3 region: CASSFQADRTDTQYF. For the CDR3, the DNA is TGTGCCAGCAGCTTCCAAGCGGACCGCACAGATACGCAGTATTTT. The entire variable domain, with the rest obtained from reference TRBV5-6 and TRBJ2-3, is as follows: DAGVTQSPTHLIKTRGQQVTLRCSPKSGHDTVSWYQQALGQGPQFIFQYYEEEERQRGNFPDRFSGHQFPNYSSELNVNALLLGDSALYLCASSFQADRTDTQYFGPGTRLTVL.

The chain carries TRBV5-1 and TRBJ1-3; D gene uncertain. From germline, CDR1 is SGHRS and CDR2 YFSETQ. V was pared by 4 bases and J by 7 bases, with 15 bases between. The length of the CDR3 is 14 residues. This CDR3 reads CASSPTGDGNTIYF. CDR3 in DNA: TGCGCCAGCAGCCCGACGGGAGATGGGAACACCATATATTTT. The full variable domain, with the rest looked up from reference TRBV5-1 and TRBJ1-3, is KAGVTQTPRYLIKTRGQQVTLSCSPISGHRSVSWYQQTPGQGLQFLFEYFSETQRNKGNFPGRFSGRQFSNSRSEMNVSTLELGDSALYLCASSPTGDGNTIYFGEGSWLTVV.

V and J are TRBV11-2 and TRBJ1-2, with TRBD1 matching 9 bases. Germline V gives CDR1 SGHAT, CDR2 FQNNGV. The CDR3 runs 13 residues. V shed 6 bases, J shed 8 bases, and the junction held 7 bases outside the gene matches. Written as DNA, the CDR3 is TGTGCCAGCAGGGTCTCTGGGACAGGGGGCTACACCTTC. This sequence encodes CASRVSGTGGYTF.

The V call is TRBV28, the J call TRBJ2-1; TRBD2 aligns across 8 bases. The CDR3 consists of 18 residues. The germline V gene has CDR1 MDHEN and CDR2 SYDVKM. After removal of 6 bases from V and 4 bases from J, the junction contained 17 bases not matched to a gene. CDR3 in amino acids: CASSPPPRSGGLYNEQFF. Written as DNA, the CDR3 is TGTGCCAGCAGCCCGCCGCCGAGAAGCGGGGGCTTGTACAATGAGCAGTTCTTC.

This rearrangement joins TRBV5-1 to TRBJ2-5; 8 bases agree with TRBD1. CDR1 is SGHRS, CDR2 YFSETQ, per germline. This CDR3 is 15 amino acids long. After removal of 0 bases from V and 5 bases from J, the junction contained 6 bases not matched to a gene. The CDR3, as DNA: TGCGCCAGCAGCTTGGGCAGGGGGCAGGGGGAGACCCAGTACTTC. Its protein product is CASSLGRGQGETQYF.

CDR3 sequence (DNA): TGTGCCAGCGCCCCCGGGACAGGGGGCGCGTCTGAAGCTTTCTTT. Residues: CASAPGTGGASEAFF. The J gene is TRBJ1-1, the V gene TRBV28, with 12 bases identical to TRBD1. The CDR3 consists of 15 residues. Germline values: CDR1 MDHEN, CDR2 SYDVKM. J lost 6 bases, V lost 8 bases, and 10 bases had no gene match.

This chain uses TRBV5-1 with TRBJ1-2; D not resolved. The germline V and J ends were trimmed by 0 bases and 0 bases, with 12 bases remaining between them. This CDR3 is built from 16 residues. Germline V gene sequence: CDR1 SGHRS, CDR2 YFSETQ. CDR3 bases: TGCGCCAGCAGCTTGGTTGGCCCTCCGGCTAACTATGGCTACACCTTC. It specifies CASSLVGPPANYGYTF.

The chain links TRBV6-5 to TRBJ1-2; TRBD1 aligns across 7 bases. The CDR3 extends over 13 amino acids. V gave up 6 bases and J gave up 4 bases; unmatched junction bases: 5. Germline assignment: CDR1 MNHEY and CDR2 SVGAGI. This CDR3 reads CASRDRERYGYTF. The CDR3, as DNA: TGTGCCAGCAGAGACAGGGAACGCTATGGCTACACCTTC.

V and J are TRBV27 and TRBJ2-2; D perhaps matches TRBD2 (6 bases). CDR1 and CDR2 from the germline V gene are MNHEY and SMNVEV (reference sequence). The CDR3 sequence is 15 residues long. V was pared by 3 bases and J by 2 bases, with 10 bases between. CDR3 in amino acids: CASSFRGLNTGELFF. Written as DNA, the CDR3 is TGTGCCAGCAGTTTCCGGGGACTCAACACCGGGGAGCTGTTTTTT.

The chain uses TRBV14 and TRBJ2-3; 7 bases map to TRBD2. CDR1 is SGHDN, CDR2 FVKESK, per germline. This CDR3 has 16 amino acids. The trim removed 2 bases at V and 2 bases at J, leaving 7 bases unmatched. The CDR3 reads CASSQWGGGNTDTQYF. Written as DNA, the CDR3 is TGTGCCAGCAGCCAATGGGGCGGGGGAAACACAGATACGCAGTATTTT.

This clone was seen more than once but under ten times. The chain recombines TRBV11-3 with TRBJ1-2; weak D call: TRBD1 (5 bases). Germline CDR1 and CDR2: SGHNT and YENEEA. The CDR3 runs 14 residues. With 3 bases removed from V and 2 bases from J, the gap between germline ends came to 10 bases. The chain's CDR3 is CASSFGRENYGYTF. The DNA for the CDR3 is TGTGCCAGCAGCTTCGGCAGGGAAAACTATGGCTACACCTTC.

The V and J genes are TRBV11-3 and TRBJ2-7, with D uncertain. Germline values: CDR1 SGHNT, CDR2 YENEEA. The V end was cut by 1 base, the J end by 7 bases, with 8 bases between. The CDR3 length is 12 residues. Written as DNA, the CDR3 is TGTGCCAGCAGCTTAGTTTTTAGGGAGCAGTACTTC. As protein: CASSLVFREQYF.

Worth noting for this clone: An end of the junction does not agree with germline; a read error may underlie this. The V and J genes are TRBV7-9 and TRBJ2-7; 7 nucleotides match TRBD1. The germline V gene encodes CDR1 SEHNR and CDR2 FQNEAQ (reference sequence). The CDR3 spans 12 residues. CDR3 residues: CASRNRGHEGNF. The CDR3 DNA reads TGTGCCAGCAGGAACAGGGGACACGAAGGAAACTTC.

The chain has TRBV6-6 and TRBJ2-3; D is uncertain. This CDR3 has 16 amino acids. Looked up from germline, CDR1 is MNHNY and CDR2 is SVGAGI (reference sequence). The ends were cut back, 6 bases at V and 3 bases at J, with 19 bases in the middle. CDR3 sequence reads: CASSPHSTENTDTQYF. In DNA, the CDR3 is TGTGCCAGCAGCCCACACTCGACCGAAAATACAGATACGCAGTATTTT.